This TCR beta chain originates from a study of response to subunit inactivated influenza vaccine. Regarding the study as a whole: After each seasonal influenza vaccination, few new T cells are recruited, the authors suggested.

MiXCR, applied by TCRdb to the RT-PCR reads, yields one record per CDR3 protein. The sample includes 500,000 to 600,000 distinct CDR3 sequences, roughly 10% of them seen just once. Ten or more counts support this clonotype. The antigen is undetermined. Germline CDR1 and CDR2: SQVTM and ANQGSEA. Trimming stripped 2 bases from V and 2 bases from J, with 15 bases between. The CDR3 length is 16 residues. The clonotype originates from a man between 45 and 60 years old who received an inactivated influenza vaccine. V gene TRBV29-1 combines with J gene TRBJ2-2; D may be TRBD1 (5 bases). Sequencing was performed on PBMCs from blood, taken on the day of vaccination. CDR3: CSVETKGLGNTGELFF. The CDR3 nucleotides are TGCAGCGTTGAAACAAAGGGGCTAGGAAACACCGGGGAGCTGTTTTTT.